These 5 T cell receptor beta chains originate from one sample sequenced in a study of cytomegalovirus exposure and HLA in healthy donors. The PCR employed 60 Vbeta primers together with 13 Jbeta primers. Sequencing used immunoSEQ multiplex PCR; TCRdb keeps in-frame clones, though not all of them. The data show 100,000 or so clones, with less than 65% seen just once and around 5% held by the top ten. The sequencing sample was made of PBMCs. Source of these receptors: a woman between 25 and 40 years old in good health and CMV-seropositive.

The V and J genes are TRBV7-2 and TRBJ2-5; 8 bases are shared with TRBD1. This CDR3 has 14 residues. Trimming removed 10 bases from V and 4 bases from J; junction bases left unmatched: 11. The germline V gene encodes CDR1 SGHTA and CDR2 FQGNSA. The CDR3: CATSWTGRGETQYF. The CDR3 DNA reads TGTGCCACCAGTTGGACAGGGAGAGGAGAGACCCAGTACTTC.

This chain uses TRBV18 with TRBJ2-1; perhaps TRBD1 as D (6 bases). Per germline, CDR1 KGHSH and CDR2 LQKENI. Trimming took off 6 bases at V and 6 bases at J, with 12 bases between the two ends. CDR3 length: 13 residues. CDR3 nucleotide sequence: TGTGCCAGCTCCGCGACAGGAGGCAATGAGCAGTTCTTC. Its translation: CASSATGGNEQFF.

The V call is TRBV27, the J call TRBJ2-3; no firm D call. The CDR3 consists of 15 residues. V lost 6 bases and J 0 bases, leaving 13 bases between the germline ends. Germline V gene sequence: CDR1 MNHEY, CDR2 SMNVEV (reference sequence). The DNA of the CDR3 is TGTGCCAGCAGGTCCTGGCAGGCTAGCACAGATACGCAGTATTTT. Its protein is CASRSWQASTDTQYF.

The chain is built from TRBV5-1 and TRBJ2-3; 7 bases are shared with TRBD2. The V gene end was trimmed by 1 base and the J gene end by 5 bases; junction bases not matched to a gene: 7. The CDR3 runs to 15 residues. Germline V gene data show CDR1 as SGHRS and CDR2 as YFSETQ. CDR3 loop: CASSLWAGDGDTQYF. The CDR3 coding sequence is TGCGCCAGCAGCTTGTGGGCGGGGGATGGAGATACGCAGTATTTT.

The chain links TRBV5-1 to TRBJ1-5, with unresolved D. Per the germline V gene, CDR1 is SGHRS and CDR2 is YFSETQ. Deletions cut 0 bases from V and 4 bases from J, with 11 bases between. The CDR3 sequence is 15 residues long. The CDR3 here is CASSLDPLVNQPQHF. Here the CDR3 DNA reads TGCGCCAGCAGCTTGGATCCGTTAGTGAATCAGCCCCAGCATTTT.